These T cell receptor beta chains were read from a single sample in a study of blood T cell repertoires in COVID-19. Method: immunoSEQ multiplex PCR; TCRdb's copy keeps in-frame clones and lacks some. The sample lists about 410,000 clones, 90% seen once, with about 0.57% in the top ten. Sequencing was performed on PBMCs or T cells enriched from blood (not recorded which). The receptors shown here come from a man between 18 and 29 years old who had recovered from COVID-19. The CDR3 runs from the conserved cysteine through the conserved F or W. The order of the fields is V gene, J gene, D gene, clone size, CDR3 protein, CDR3 DNA. The D gene is left open where the match is weak. Clone size is given for some rows only: seen once, a few or many times, or a class if the clone is expanded.

V: TRBV7-9
J: TRBJ1-4
D: NA
size: NA
CDR3: CASSFRELHEKLFF
DNA: TGTGCCAGCAGCTTTCGGGAGCTTCATGAAAAACTGTTTTTT

V: TRBV28
J: TRBJ2-3
D: TRBD1
size: once
CDR3: CASSLWTGGTDTQYF
DNA: TGTGCCAGCAGTTTATGGACAGGGGGGACAGATACGCAGTATTTT

V: TRBV27
J: TRBJ2-1
D: TRBD2
size: NA
CDR3: CASSGTGLASKGDEQFF
DNA: TGTGCCAGCAGTGGGACGGGACTAGCCTCAAAAGGCGATGAGCAGTTCTTC

V: TRBV4-1
J: TRBJ1-3
D: NA
size: NA
CDR3: CASSPEGNTIYF
DNA: TGCGCCAGCAGCCCGGAGGGAAACACCATATATTTT

V: TRBV28
J: TRBJ1-2
D: TRBD1
size: NA
CDR3: CASSKTGGGYTF
DNA: TGTGCCAGCAGCAAGACAGGGGGTGGCTACACCTTC

V: TRBV19
J: TRBJ2-7
D: TRBD2
size: NA
CDR3: CASSPGLAASYEQYF
DNA: TGTGCCAGTAGCCCGGGACTAGCCGCATCCTACGAGCAGTACTTC

V: TRBV11-3
J: TRBJ1-1
D: NA
size: NA
CDR3: CASSLEGRPLNTEAFF
DNA: TGTGCCAGCAGCTTAGAGGGGCGGCCGCTGAACACTGAAGCTTTCTTT

V: TRBV24-1
J: TRBJ2-3
D: TRBD2
size: NA
CDR3: CATSDGGEHLTDTQYF
DNA: TGTGCCACCAGTGATGGGGGGGAGCACCTCACAGATACGCAGTATTTT

V: TRBV5-3
J: TRBJ1-1
D: NA
size: NA
CDR3: CARSLNRLNTEAFF
DNA: TGTGCCAGAAGCTTGAACAGGTTGAACACTGAAGCTTTCTTT

V: TRBV5-4
J: TRBJ2-6
D: NA
size: once
CDR3: CATTGGAGANVLTF
DNA: TGTGCCACTACGGGGGGCGCTGGGGCCAACGTCCTGACTTTC

V: TRBV9
J: TRBJ2-5
D: NA
size: NA
CDR3: CASSVATRGGQETQYF
DNA: TGTGCCAGCAGCGTAGCCACCAGAGGGGGCCAAGAGACCCAGTACTTC

V: TRBV15
J: TRBJ2-1
D: NA
size: NA
CDR3: CATSRDLRGEQFF
DNA: TGTGCCACCAGCAGAGATTTAAGGGGAGAGCAGTTCTTC

V: TRBV19
J: TRBJ1-1
D: NA
size: NA
CDR3: CASSGAKRTEAFF
DNA: TGTGCCAGTAGTGGGGCGAAGAGGACTGAAGCTTTCTTT

V: TRBV11-3
J: TRBJ1-1
D: NA
size: NA
CDR3: CASSVNRRADEAFF
DNA: TGTGCCAGCAGCGTAAACCGGAGAGCGGATGAAGCTTTCTTT

V: TRBV27
J: TRBJ1-1
D: NA
size: NA
CDR3: CASREAGLRYTEAFF
DNA: TGTGCCAGCAGAGAGGCAGGGCTCCGGTACACTGAAGCTTTCTTT

V: TRBV3-1/TRBV3-2
J: TRBJ1-6
D: NA
size: NA
CDR3: CASSHTSRDLHF
DNA: TGTGCCAGCAGCCACACATCCCGGGACCTCCACTTT

V: TRBV11-2
J: TRBJ2-1
D: NA
size: NA
CDR3: CASQPGLTYNEQFF
DNA: TGTGCCAGCCAACCGGGACTGACGTACAATGAGCAGTTCTTC

V: TRBV7-2
J: TRBJ1-6
D: NA
size: once
CDR3: CASSSSGLNSPLHF
DNA: TGTGCCAGCAGCTCCTCAGGGCTCAATTCACCCCTCCACTTT

V: TRBV3-1/TRBV3-2
J: TRBJ1-5
D: NA
size: NA
CDR3: CASSPTGNSNQPQHF
DNA: TGTGCCAGCAGCCCCACAGGGAATAGCAATCAGCCCCAGCATTTT

V: TRBV5-1
J: TRBJ1-1
D: NA
size: NA
CDR3: CASSLGAGTGEAFF
DNA: TGCGCCAGCAGCTTGGGAGCAGGGACTGGTGAAGCTTTCTTT

V: TRBV5-4
J: TRBJ2-2
D: NA
size: NA
CDR3: CASSSLSTGELFF
DNA: TGTGCCAGCAGCTCACTTAGCACCGGGGAGCTGTTTTTT

V: TRBV5-8
J: TRBJ1-1
D: NA
size: NA
CDR3: CASSFRGIDSTEAFF
DNA: TGTGCCAGCAGCTTCCGGGGAATTGACTCCACTGAAGCTTTCTTT

V: TRBV19
J: TRBJ1-2
D: TRBD1
size: NA
CDR3: CASQQGVTGYTF
DNA: TGTGCCAGTCAACAGGGGGTAACAGGCTACACCTTC

V: TRBV19
J: TRBJ2-2
D: NA
size: NA
CDR3: CASREGGANTGELFF
DNA: TGTGCCAGTAGGGAAGGTGGAGCGAACACCGGGGAGCTGTTTTTT

V: TRBV3-1/TRBV3-2
J: TRBJ1-2
D: NA
size: NA
CDR3: CASSLSIEGGYTF
DNA: TGTGCCAGCAGCCTCTCAATTGAGGGCGGCTACACCTTC

V: TRBV7-7
J: TRBJ2-5
D: TRBD1
size: NA
CDR3: CASSQGQRVQETQYF
DNA: TGTGCCAGCAGCCAGGGACAGAGAGTCCAAGAGACCCAGTACTTC

V: TRBV2
J: TRBJ2-3
D: TRBD2
size: NA
CDR3: CASSEGGLAGVQGTQYF
DNA: TGTGCCAGCAGTGAAGGGGGACTAGCGGGAGTGCAGGGTACGCAGTATTTT

V: TRBV19
J: TRBJ1-3
D: NA
size: NA
CDR3: CASRDSGNTIYF
DNA: TGTGCCAGCCGGGACTCTGGAAACACCATATATTTT

V: TRBV12-3/TRBV12-4
J: TRBJ1-2
D: NA
size: few
CDR3: CASSLDGLRGYTF
DNA: TGTGCCAGCAGTTTAGACGGTCTGCGAGGCTACACCTTC

V: TRBV5-6
J: TRBJ1-5
D: NA
size: NA
CDR3: CASSLSTGSWQPQHF
DNA: TGTGCCAGCAGCTTGTCTACGGGGTCCTGGCAGCCCCAGCATTTT

V: TRBV3-1/TRBV3-2
J: TRBJ1-2
D: NA
size: NA
CDR3: CASSQPGARANYGYTF
DNA: TGTGCCAGCAGCCAACCCGGAGCAAGAGCTAACTATGGCTACACCTTC

V: TRBV10-3
J: TRBJ1-1
D: NA
size: NA
CDR3: CATTGLNTEAFF
DNA: TGTGCCACCACAGGGTTAAACACTGAAGCTTTCTTT

V: TRBV30
J: TRBJ1-1
D: NA
size: NA
CDR3: CAWSVRRGGNTEAFF
DNA: TGTGCCTGGAGTGTACGGCGGGGCGGGAACACTGAAGCTTTCTTT

V: TRBV6-6
J: TRBJ1-5
D: NA
size: NA
CDR3: CASSPQGQPQHF
DNA: TGTGCCAGCAGTCCTCAGGGACAGCCCCAGCATTTT

V: TRBV5-6
J: TRBJ1-1
D: TRBD1
size: NA
CDR3: CASTLRGLGTEAFF
DNA: TGTGCCAGCACCCTTAGGGGGCTAGGCACTGAAGCTTTCTTT

V: TRBV5-1
J: TRBJ1-4
D: TRBD1
size: NA
CDR3: CASSFETGGLNEKLFF
DNA: TGCGCCAGCAGCTTCGAAACAGGGGGACTGAATGAAAAACTGTTTTTT

V: TRBV11-2
J: TRBJ2-7
D: NA
size: NA
CDR3: CASSLDLLSLGAYEQYF
DNA: TGTGCCAGCAGCTTAGATTTGTTGTCATTAGGAGCCTACGAGCAGTACTTC

V: TRBV27
J: TRBJ1-4
D: TRBD1
size: NA
CDR3: CASRGAGTGSEKLFF
DNA: TGTGCCAGCAGGGGGGCCGGGACAGGGAGTGAAAAACTGTTTTTT

V: TRBV3-1/TRBV3-2
J: TRBJ2-7
D: TRBD2
size: NA
CDR3: CASSRGLAGSYEQYF
DNA: TGTGCCAGCAGCCGTGGACTAGCGGGGTCCTACGAGCAGTACTTC

V: TRBV21-1
J: TRBJ1-1
D: NA
size: NA
CDR3: CASSCDKNDYGGDTEAFF
DNA: TGTGCCAGCAGCTGCGACAAAAATGATTACGGGGGAGACACTGAAGCTTTCTTT

V: TRBV6-5
J: TRBJ1-2
D: NA
size: NA
CDR3: CASSYEAGGASYGYTF
DNA: TGTGCCAGCAGTTACGAGGCTGGAGGGGCGAGCTATGGCTACACCTTC

V: TRBV5-1
J: TRBJ2-1
D: TRBD2
size: once
CDR3: CASSFPSGSYNEQFF
DNA: TGCGCCAGCAGCTTCCCTAGCGGGAGTTACAATGAGCAGTTCTTC

V: TRBV7-6
J: TRBJ1-3
D: NA
size: NA
CDR3: CASSLATGTISGNTIYF
DNA: TGTGCCAGCAGCTTAGCAACCGGGACAATCTCTGGAAACACCATATATTTT

V: TRBV2
J: TRBJ1-6
D: TRBD1
size: NA
CDR3: CASSIQGVKSNSPLHF
DNA: TGTGCCAGCAGTATACAGGGGGTGAAATCCAATTCACCCCTCCACTTT

V: TRBV15
J: TRBJ2-6
D: NA
size: many
CDR3: CATSRGTSGANVLTF
DNA: TGTGCCACCAGCAGGGGCACCTCTGGGGCCAACGTCCTGACTTTC

V: TRBV14
J: TRBJ1-4
D: TRBD1
size: NA
CDR3: CASSQGSGTGGAIDEKLFF
DNA: TGTGCCAGCAGCCAAGGATCCGGGACAGGGGGCGCAATCGACGAAAAACTGTTTTTT

V: TRBV5-1
J: TRBJ1-2
D: NA
size: NA
CDR3: CASSLGGTHADGYTF
DNA: TGCGCCAGCAGCTTGGGGGGGACACACGCCGATGGCTACACCTTC

V: TRBV27
J: TRBJ1-2
D: NA
size: NA
CDR3: CASRSGVGYTF
DNA: TGTGCCAGCAGGTCAGGGGTCGGCTACACCTTC

V: TRBV7-9
J: TRBJ1-1
D: TRBD1
size: NA
CDR3: CASSLGPGQEAFF
DNA: TGTGCCAGCAGCCTAGGACCGGGACAGGAAGCTTTCTTT

V: TRBV5-4
J: TRBJ2-7
D: TRBD1
size: NA
CDR3: CASSLTGGNSYEQYF
DNA: TGTGCCAGCAGCCTCACAGGGGGCAACTCCTACGAGCAGTACTTC

V: TRBV6-2/TRBV6-3
J: TRBJ1-4
D: NA
size: NA
CDR3: CASSYSIREKLFF
DNA: TGTGCCAGCAGTTACTCCATTAGAGAAAAACTGTTTTTT

V: TRBV12-3/TRBV12-4
J: TRBJ1-4
D: NA
size: NA
CDR3: CASSPRIEKLFF
DNA: TGTGCCAGCAGTCCGCGAATTGAAAAACTGTTTTTT

V: TRBV2
J: TRBJ2-2
D: TRBD2
size: NA
CDR3: CASIKVVAGHTGELFF
DNA: TGTGCCAGCATTAAGGTAGTAGCGGGACACACCGGGGAGCTGTTTTTT

V: TRBV7-9
J: TRBJ1-3
D: NA
size: NA
CDR3: CASSPRAATGNTIYF
DNA: TGTGCCAGCAGCCCGAGGGCAGCCACTGGAAACACCATATATTTT